Below, 32 T cell receptor beta chains from the same sample are listed, as sequenced in a study of blood T cell repertoires in COVID-19. TCRdb's table, derived via immunoSEQ multiplex PCR, lists solely in-frame clones and lacks some. The data contain 40,000 to 55,000 clones, around 82% of them singletons. Material for sequencing was peripheral blood. Receptors were obtained from a human donor in a cohort sampled during active COVID-19.

The gene calls are TRBV5-1 and TRBJ2-3, with 11 bases matching TRBD2. This CDR3 has 16 amino acids. Germline CDR1 reads SGHRS; CDR2 reads YFSETQ. J was trimmed by 1 base and V by 7 bases; bases with no gene match: 8. The CDR3: CASLPAGLAGTDTQYF. The CDR3 nucleotides read TGCGCCAGCCTCCCCGCGGGACTAGCGGGCACAGATACGCAGTATTTT.

There are a few counts of this clone. The CDR3 loop is CAWSTGTGFSPLHF. In DNA form, the CDR3 reads TGTGCCTGGAGTACGGGGACAGGGTTCTCACCCCTCCACTTT. This chain joins TRBV30 and TRBJ1-6; 9 positions match TRBD1. Germline CDR1 is GTSNPN and CDR2 is SVGIG (reference sequence). The CDR3 is made up of 14 amino acids. With 2 bases clipped from V and 10 bases from J, the junction kept 6 bases outside the gene matches.

The V call is TRBV12-3 or TRBV12-4, the J call TRBJ1-2; D unclear. V was shortened by 0 bases and J by 10 bases, with 6 bases between the two germline ends. The CDR3 has 11 amino acids. The CDR3: CASSLAAAYTF. The CDR3 coding sequence is TGTGCCAGCAGTTTAGCCGCGGCCTACACCTTC.

The J gene is TRBJ2-7, the V gene TRBV10-2, with TRBD1 matching over 8 bases. V lost 7 bases to trimming and J lost 2 bases; unmatched junction nucleotides: 7. This CDR3 has 14 residues. From germline, CDR1 is WSHSY and CDR2 SAAADI. The CDR3: CASKEETGAYEQYF. The CDR3 nucleotides are TGCGCCAGCAAGGAGGAGACAGGGGCCTACGAGCAGTACTTC.

This clone turned up a few times. This CDR3 reads CAWRRQIWNTEAFF. CDR3 DNA: TGTGCCTGGAGAAGACAGATTTGGAACACTGAAGCTTTCTTT. The rearrangement links TRBV30 to TRBJ1-1; possible D gene TRBD1, 5 bases. V lost 3 bases and J 1 base, leaving 12 bases between the germline ends. Germline CDR1 reads GTSNPN; CDR2 reads SVGIG (reference sequence). This CDR3 has 14 amino acids. The complete variable domain, with remaining parts taken from reference TRBV30 and TRBJ1-1, reads SQTIHQWPATLVQPVGSPLSLECTVEGTSNPNLYWYRQAAGRGLQLLFYSVGIGQISSEVPQNLSASRPQDRQFILSSKKLLLSDSGFYLCAWRRQIWNTEAFFGQGTRLTVV.

V usage is TRBV7-9 and J usage is TRBJ1-5; D gene uncertain. The CDR3 contains 13 residues. V lost 8 bases and J 1 base, leaving 9 bases between the germline ends. Germline values: CDR1 SEHNR, CDR2 FQNEAQ (reference sequence). The CDR3 DNA is TGTGCCAGCGCCCTCGGGAGCAATCAGCCCCAGCATTTT. Translated, it gives CASALGSNQPQHF.

V gene TRBV30 combines with J gene TRBJ1-3, with D uncertain. Trimming removed 0 bases from V and 4 bases from J, with 13 bases in between. The CDR3 has 15 residues. Germline CDR1 and CDR2: GTSNPN and SVGIG (reference sequence). DNA of the CDR3: TGTGCCTGGAGTGTACCCAGGCACCAGGGAAACACCATATATTTT. Encoded protein: CAWSVPRHQGNTIYF.

V usage is TRBV7-8 and J usage is TRBJ2-7, with 8 bases aligning to TRBD1. This CDR3 comprises 17 residues. Germline V CDR1 and CDR2: SGHVS, FQNEAQ. J lost 2 bases, V lost 1 base, and 10 bases had no gene match. The CDR3 spells CASSLGAGGTGAYEQYF. The CDR3 DNA follows: TGTGCCAGCAGCTTAGGCGCTGGGGGGACAGGAGCCTACGAGCAGTACTTC.

This clone was found a few times. The chain has TRBV6-4 and TRBJ2-1; 9 bases match TRBD2. Germline V gene data show CDR1 as MRHNA and CDR2 as SNTAGT. Germline trimming cut 8 bases from V and 4 bases from J; bases unmatched to any gene: 3. This CDR3 region has 13 residues. The CDR3 nucleotides read TGTGCCAGCTCTAGCGGGGAATACAATGAGCAGTTCTTC. It encodes CASSSGEYNEQFF.

The rearrangement links TRBV5-5 to TRBJ2-7, with a possible D match to TRBD2 (5 bases). V lost 4 bases, J lost 3 bases, and 17 bases lay in between. This CDR3 has 15 residues. CDR1 and CDR2 from the germline V gene are SGHKS and YYEKEE (reference sequence). In DNA, the CDR3 is TGTGCCAGCAGCCCCGGACTTGGAAAACACTACGAGCAGTACTTC. As protein: CASSPGLGKHYEQYF.

This rearrangement joins TRBV6-6 to TRBJ1-1, with D perhaps TRBD1 (5 bases). The germline gives CDR1 MNHNY, CDR2 SVGAGI (reference sequence). This CDR3 contains 17 residues. Trimming shortened V by 5 bases and J by 0 bases, and 19 bases separated the two germline ends. The CDR3 DNA reads TGTGCCAGCAGTCCCTCCGCTGACAGTCACATGAACACTGAAGCTTTCTTT. Encoded protein: CASSPSADSHMNTEAFF.

The chain carries TRBV6-5 and TRBJ2-3, with D perhaps matching TRBD1 (5 bases). In germline, CDR1 is MNHEY, CDR2 SVGAGI. Trimming removed 7 bases at V and 8 bases at J, with 19 bases between. The length of the CDR3 is 14 residues. The CDR3 bases are TGTGCCAGCAAGCCGGCAGGGCAGAGAGGTACGCAGTATTTT. This sequence encodes CASKPAGQRGTQYF.

V and J are TRBV4-1 and TRBJ1-5; D not certain. The CDR3 extends over 15 amino acids. Germline-derived CDR1 and CDR2 are MGHRA and YSYEKL. The ends were cut back, 4 bases at V and 2 bases at J, with 12 bases in the middle. The CDR3 spells CASSLDGRGNQPQHF. CDR3 sequence (DNA): TGCGCCAGCAGCCTGGATGGGCGCGGCAATCAGCCCCAGCATTTT.

The chain joins TRBV5-4 to TRBJ1-6; D is ambiguous. The CDR3 runs to 14 residues. The V and J ends lost 0 bases and 3 bases respectively, with 4 bases between them. Germline values: CDR1 SGHNT, CDR2 YYREEE (reference sequence). DNA for the CDR3: TGTGCCAGCAGCTTGGGCAGCTATAATTCACCCCTCCACTTT. Encoded protein: CASSLGSYNSPLHF.

The chain couples TRBV5-1 to TRBJ1-4; no clear D gene. The CDR3 spans 16 residues. CDR1 is SGHRS, CDR2 YFSETQ, per germline. V was clipped by 2 bases and J by 6 bases, with 17 bases between them. The CDR3 region has the DNA TGCGCCAGCAGCTTCTGGCCTCGGGAGGGCGATGAAAAACTGTTTTTT. Translating gives CASSFWPREGDEKLFF.

The rearrangement uses TRBV2 and TRBJ1-5, with TRBD1 matching over 7 bases. The CDR3 sequence is 15 residues long. Germline V gene sequence: CDR1 SNHLY, CDR2 FYNNEI. V was clipped by 1 base and J by 7 bases; unmatched bases: 7. CDR3 region: CASSEGGAGGQPQHF. The CDR3 bases are TGTGCCAGCAGTGAAGGGGGGGCAGGGGGACAGCCCCAGCATTTT.

CDR3 protein: CAWRNVHRTYEQYF. The CDR3 nucleotides are TGTGCCTGGAGAAATGTTCACAGGACCTACGAGCAGTACTTC. This sequence joins TRBV30 and TRBJ2-7; a possible D gene is TRBD1 (5 bases). The germline V and J ends were trimmed by 3 bases and 2 bases, with 14 bases remaining between them. The V gene's germline CDR1 is GTSNPN and CDR2 SVGIG (reference sequence). CDR3 size: 14 residues.

This chain links TRBV3-1 (or the pseudogene TRBV3-2) with TRBJ2-7; TRBD2 aligns across 7 bases. This CDR3 region has 15 residues. Germline trimming cut 0 bases from V and 5 bases from J; bases unmatched to any gene: 7. CDR1 and CDR2 (germline): LGHDT, YNNKEL (reference sequence). This CDR3 is CASSQEGEGFDEQYF. The CDR3 DNA is TGTGCCAGCAGCCAAGAGGGGGAGGGATTCGACGAGCAGTACTTC.

The J gene is TRBJ2-3, the V gene TRBV9, with TRBD2 matching 10 bases. This CDR3 comprises 17 residues. The germline V gene encodes CDR1 SGDLS and CDR2 YYNGEE. V was clipped by 4 bases and J by 2 bases; unmatched bases: 10. CDR3 nucleotides: TGTGCCAGCAGCCCCCGCGAAGCGGGGGGGTACACAGATACGCAGTATTTT. Residues: CASSPREAGGYTDTQYF.

The J gene is TRBJ2-1, the V gene TRBV19; perhaps TRBD2 as D (5 bases). Per germline, CDR1 LNHDA and CDR2 SQIVND (reference sequence). The CDR3 covers 14 residues. The V end was cut by 3 bases, the J end by 3 bases, with 9 bases between. CDR3 DNA sequence: TGTGCCAGTAGTATCGTCGGGGTCTACAATGAGCAGTTCTTC. It translates to CASSIVGVYNEQFF.

This chain links TRBV3-1 (or the pseudogene TRBV3-2) with TRBJ1-1, with D possibly matching TRBD1 (5 bases). Germline-derived CDR1 and CDR2 are LGHDT and YNNKEL (reference sequence). The CDR3 totals 16 residues. Trimming removed 0 bases at V and 0 bases at J, with 11 bases between. The CDR3: CASSQEFYRLNTEAFF. The CDR3 DNA sequence: TGTGCCAGCAGCCAAGAATTTTACAGGTTGAACACTGAAGCTTTCTTT.

This chain uses TRBV19 with TRBJ2-1; D might be TRBD2 (5 bases). V lost 6 bases and J lost 0, with 12 bases in between. CDR1 and CDR2 from the germline V gene are LNHDA and SQIVND (reference sequence). This CDR3 region has 15 residues. The CDR3 is CASRTTTDSYNEQFF. In nucleotides, the CDR3 is TGTGCCAGTAGGACTACAACCGACTCCTACAATGAGCAGTTCTTC. The whole variable domain, remainder taken from reference TRBV19 and TRBJ2-1, is DGGITQSPKYLFRKEGQNVTLSCEQNLNHDAMYWYRQDPGQGLRLIYYSQIVNDFQKGDIAEGYSVSREKKESFPLTVTSAQKNPTAFYLCASRTTTDSYNEQFFGPGTRLTVL.

This clone was counted a single time. The gene calls are TRBV30 and TRBJ1-2; TRBD1 matches at 12 bases. Trimming took 5 bases from V and 7 from J; bases not matched to a gene: 2. The CDR3 loop spans 12 amino acids. Germline V gene lookup returns CDR1 GTSNPN and CDR2 SVGIG (reference sequence). As DNA, the CDR3 is TGTGCCTGGGGGACAGGGGGCGCTGGCTACACCTTC. Protein product: CAWGTGGAGYTF.

The rearrangement joins TRBV27 to TRBJ1-1; 9 nucleotides align to TRBD1. CDR1 and CDR2 from the germline V gene are MNHEY and SMNVEV (reference sequence). Germline trimming cut 6 bases from V and 5 bases from J; bases unmatched to any gene: 10. The CDR3 runs to 15 residues. The CDR3 protein is CASRNTGGRRTEAFF. For the CDR3, the DNA is TGTGCCAGCAGAAACACAGGGGGCAGGAGGACTGAAGCTTTCTTT.

The chain links TRBV11-2 to TRBJ2-3; D perhaps matches TRBD2 (6 bases). The germline V gene encodes CDR1 SGHAT and CDR2 FQNNGV. The CDR3 is 14 residues long. V lost 4 bases, J lost 8 bases, and 16 bases lay in between. The DNA for the CDR3 is TGTGCCAGCAGCTGGGGAGGAGGGGTAGGTACGCAGTATTTT. This gives the protein CASSWGGGVGTQYF.

This sequence joins TRBV18 and TRBJ2-6, with 7 bases that match TRBD1. The CDR3 extends over 17 amino acids. V trimming: 5 bases; J trimming: 2 bases; junction bases outside the gene matches: 9. The V gene's germline CDR1 is KGHSH and CDR2 LQKENI. As DNA, the CDR3 is TGTGCCAGCTCATCCAACAGGGGCGGTACTGGGGCCAACGTCCTGACTTTC. Encoded protein: CASSSNRGGTGANVLTF.

J is TRBJ1-4 and V is TRBV3-1 (or the pseudogene TRBV3-2), with TRBD1 identical over 7 bases. The CDR3 totals 15 residues. With 3 bases clipped from V and 8 bases from J, the junction kept 9 bases outside the gene matches. Per the germline V gene, CDR1 is LGHDT and CDR2 is YNNKEL (reference sequence). The DNA for the CDR3 is TGTGCCAGCAGCCAGTCGGACAGGAGCGCCGAAAAACTGTTTTTT. As protein: CASSQSDRSAEKLFF.

This clone showed up many times. The J gene is TRBJ2-2, the V gene TRBV27; the match to TRBD1 covers 8 bases. This CDR3 is built from 15 residues. J lost 6 bases, V lost 5 bases, and 8 bases had no gene match. Germline V CDR1 and CDR2: MNHEY, SMNVEV (reference sequence). The CDR3 spells CASSRTGSLSGELFF. CDR3 nucleotides: TGTGCCAGCAGTAGGACAGGGTCATTGTCCGGGGAGCTGTTTTTT.

V and J are TRBV6-5 and TRBJ2-7; D unclear. Per germline, CDR1 MNHEY and CDR2 SVGAGI. This CDR3 comprises 13 residues. Deletions cut 6 bases from V and 6 bases from J, with 15 bases between. CDR3: CASSPPGTFEQYF. CDR3 in DNA: TGTGCCAGCAGCCCCCCGGGTACGTTCGAGCAGTACTTC.

This chain connects TRBV11-2 to TRBJ2-1; D is unresolved. The length of the CDR3 is 13 residues. Germline assignment: CDR1 SGHAT and CDR2 FQNNGV. The V gene lost 1 base and the J gene lost 9 bases, with 10 bases spanning the gap. The CDR3 sequence is CASSLGQVGEQFF. CDR3 nucleotides: TGTGCCAGCAGCTTAGGGCAGGTGGGTGAGCAGTTCTTC.

The CDR3 DNA follows: TGTGCCAGCTCACAAACGGAGGTGATAAGCTCCTACGAGCAGTACTTC. Encoded protein: CASSQTEVISSYEQYF. The chain combines TRBV18 with TRBJ2-7, with a weak D call TRBD2 (5 bases). V was shortened by 4 bases and J by 0 bases, with 16 bases between the two germline ends. Looked up from germline, CDR1 is KGHSH and CDR2 is LQKENI. The CDR3 length is 16 residues.

J is TRBJ2-1 and V is TRBV2, with 8 bases matching TRBD1. Germline CDR1 SNHLY, CDR2 FYNNEI. The CDR3 covers 15 residues. Losses at the gene ends were 8 bases for V and 10 bases for J; bases not matched to a gene: 16. The chain's CDR3 is CASCRVGTGPREQFF. CDR3 in DNA: TGTGCCAGCTGCCGAGTGGGGACAGGTCCGAGGGAGCAGTTCTTC.